The 17 T cell receptor beta chains below were found in one sample sequenced in a study of blood T cells in healthy people across ages. Then a second PCR, running roughly 6 to 11 cycles, was carried out with a sample-barcoded 5' primer and a J-beta primer mix. TCRdb reprocessed the 5' RACE reads with MiXCR, giving one entry per CDR3 protein. This table holds some 800,000 distinct CDR3 sequences, just under 25% found once. These sequences were also reported in another study, on T cells of mothers and their children.

What was sequenced was blood. These receptor sequences come from a boy younger than 18 in good health.

The chain links TRBV5-1 to TRBJ2-2; tentative D call: TRBD2 (5 bases). CDR1 is SGHRS, CDR2 YFSETQ, per germline. The V end lost 2 bases, the J end lost 6 bases, and 11 bases lay between the germline ends. This CDR3 contains 14 residues. The CDR3 loop reads CASSFEVGAGELFF. DNA of the CDR3: TGCGCCAGCAGCTTCGAGGTCGGGGCCGGGGAGCTGTTTTTT.

This chain joins TRBV18 and TRBJ2-1; D gene ambiguous. The CDR3 runs 14 residues. The germline V gene has CDR1 KGHSH and CDR2 LQKENI. V was trimmed by 4 bases and J by 7 bases, leaving 14 bases between them. The chain's CDR3 is CASSQSGPPNEQFF. The CDR3 DNA sequence: TGTGCCAGCTCACAATCAGGTCCCCCTAATGAGCAGTTCTTC.

This clonotype was seen more than once but under ten times. The J gene is TRBJ2-1, the V gene TRBV5-6; 10 nucleotides agree with TRBD2. V lost 8 bases, J lost 8 bases, and 13 bases stayed unmatched. Looked up from germline, CDR1 is SGHDT and CDR2 is YYEEEE. There are 15 residues in the CDR3. CDR3 DNA: TGTGCCAGTCCCCTCGGACTAGCGGCTGGGGATGAGCAGTTCTTC. Its protein is CASPLGLAAGDEQFF. The entire variable domain, with the rest obtained from reference TRBV5-6 and TRBJ2-1, is as follows: DAGVTQSPTHLIKTRGQQVTLRCSPKSGHDTVSWYQQALGQGPQFIFQYYEEEERQRGNFPDRFSGHQFPNYSSELNVNALLLGDSALYLCASPLGLAAGDEQFFGPGTRLTVL.

This clonotype was picked up a small number of times. The V and J genes are TRBV28 and TRBJ2-5, with D possibly called TRBD1 or TRBD2 (5 bases each). The J call may be mistaken, given a closer DNA end match to TRBJ2-7. Germline V gene data show CDR1 as MDHEN and CDR2 as SYDVKM. This CDR3 region has 14 residues. The CDR3 DNA sequence: TGTGCCAGCAGTGTGGGGACGTCGGCCTACGAGCAGTACTTC. Amino acids: CASSVGTSAYEQYF.

The chain carries TRBV28 and TRBJ2-7, with D tentatively TRBD1 or TRBD2 (5 bases each). The CDR3 has 15 amino acids. Germline assignment: CDR1 MDHEN and CDR2 SYDVKM. With 5 bases removed from V and 0 bases from J, the gap between germline ends came to 14 bases. CDR3 nucleotides: TGTGCCAGCAGTCCTAGCAGGGTTTCCTCCTACGAGCAGTACTTC. Translating gives CASSPSRVSSYEQYF.

This clonotype turned up a few times. Here the CDR3 omits its conserved ending phenylalanine or tryptophan, so a read error is the likely source. The rearrangement links TRBV12-3 or TRBV12-4 to TRBJ2-5; tentatively, D is TRBD2 (6 bases). The DNA end is more similar to TRBJ2-7, so the J call may be wrong. The CDR3 spans 13 residues. CDR3 coding DNA: TGTGCCAGCAGTTTGGAAACGGGAGACGAGCAGTACCTC. Protein: CASSLETGDEQYL.

The chain links TRBV19 to TRBJ2-2; D gene uncertain. CDR3 length equals 14 residues. V was pared by 2 bases and J by 2 bases, with 6 bases between. The germline CDR1 and CDR2 sequences are LNHDA and SQIVND (reference sequence). The chain's CDR3 is CASSISDNTGELFF. The CDR3 DNA is TGTGCCAGTAGTATATCGGACAACACCGGGGAGCTGTTTTTT.

This clonotype was detected a few times. Written as DNA, the CDR3 is TGTGCCAGCAGCTTACTTCTTCAGGGAGGGTACGAGCAGTACTTC. This sequence encodes CASSLLLQGGYEQYF. The chain joins TRBV7-2 to TRBJ2-5, with 7 bases identical to TRBD2. The DNA end favors TRBJ2-7, so the J call may be wrong. CDR1 and CDR2 (germline): SGHTA, FQGNSA. The length of the CDR3 is 15 residues.

This clonotype was counted a few times. V is TRBV28 and J is TRBJ2-5; 7 bases are shared with TRBD2. There are 14 residues in the CDR3. From germline, CDR1 is MDHEN and CDR2 SYDVKM. V lost 6 bases to trimming and J lost 5 bases; unmatched junction nucleotides: 9. The CDR3 nucleotides read TGTGCCAGCAGCCCAGCGCTGGGGGGGGAGACCCAGTACTTC. Translated, it gives CASSPALGGETQYF.

The V gene is TRBV15, the J gene TRBJ2-1; D possibly corresponds to TRBD2 (5 bases). The J call may be faulty, since TRBJ2-5 better matches the DNA end. The CDR3 has 13 residues. Germline-derived CDR1 and CDR2 are LNHNV and YYDKDF (reference sequence). The CDR3 coding sequence is TGTGCCACCAGCAGGGTAGCGACGGAGACCCAGTACTTC. Protein sequence: CATSRVATETQYF.

This clonotype was recorded a few times. DNA of the CDR3: TGTGCCAGCAGTGATCTGGGGTCAGGGATGGATGAGCAGTTCTTC. Translation gives CASSDLGSGMDEQFF. This chain uses TRBV6-4 with TRBJ2-5; tentatively, D is TRBD1 (5 bases). The J call may be faulty, since TRBJ2-1 better matches the DNA end. CDR1 and CDR2 (germline): MRHNA, SNTAGT. This CDR3 region has 15 residues.

This clonotype occurred a few times. The rearrangement links TRBV29-1 to TRBJ2-2, with 10 nucleotides matching TRBD2. In germline, CDR1 is SQVTM, CDR2 ANQGSEA. V shed 5 bases, J shed 7 bases, and the junction held 10 bases outside the gene matches. This CDR3 comprises 15 residues. The CDR3 DNA follows: TGCAGCGTTCGTCCTAGCGGGAGTATCGGCGGGGAGCTGTTTTTT. It encodes CSVRPSGSIGGELFF.

This chain uses TRBV18 with TRBJ1-2, with D perhaps matching TRBD1 (6 bases). The CDR3 runs to 14 residues. V lost 2 bases and J 8 bases, leaving 15 bases between the germline ends. Germline V CDR1 and CDR2: KGHSH, LQKENI. This CDR3 is CASSPRPGAQGYTF. CDR3 nucleotides: TGTGCCAGCTCACCAAGGCCGGGGGCGCAGGGCTACACCTTC.

This clonotype appeared a few times. The chain links TRBV28 to TRBJ2-1; 8 bases align to TRBD2. The CDR3 runs 15 residues. Per the germline V gene, CDR1 is MDHEN and CDR2 is SYDVKM. V lost 6 bases, J lost 5 bases, and 9 bases stayed unmatched. CDR3 residues: CASSRSGISDNEQFF. Here the CDR3 DNA reads TGTGCCAGCAGCCGTAGCGGGATCAGCGACAATGAGCAGTTCTTC.

The chain links TRBV20-1 to TRBJ1-2, with 12 bases matching TRBD1. The CDR3 covers 19 residues. V gave up 3 bases and J gave up 9 bases; unmatched junction bases: 23. Per the germline V gene, CDR1 is DFQATT and CDR2 is SNEGSKA (reference sequence). The CDR3 DNA reads TGCAGTGCTAGGACGGGACAGGGGGCGCGCGGGACCAACCCCGGTAGCTACACCTTC. Protein product: CSARTGQGARGTNPGSYTF.

The chain links TRBV6-2 or TRBV6-3 to TRBJ1-1; D remains unclear. With 2 bases removed from V and 1 base from J, the gap between germline ends came to 8 bases. Germline CDR1 is MNHEY and CDR2 is SVGEGT. CDR3 length: 14 amino acids. The CDR3 coding sequence is TGTGCCAGCAGTTACGCACGGGGGAACACTGAAGCTTTCTTT. It specifies CASSYARGNTEAFF.

V usage is TRBV20-1 and J usage is TRBJ1-3; D not certain. CDR3 length: 13 amino acids. Germline values: CDR1 DFQATT, CDR2 SNEGSKA (reference sequence). The V end was cut by 6 bases, the J end by 4 bases, with 13 bases between. As DNA, the CDR3 is TGCAGTGCCTCCCGGGGAGGGGGAAACACCATATATTTT. Its translation is CSASRGGGNTIYF.